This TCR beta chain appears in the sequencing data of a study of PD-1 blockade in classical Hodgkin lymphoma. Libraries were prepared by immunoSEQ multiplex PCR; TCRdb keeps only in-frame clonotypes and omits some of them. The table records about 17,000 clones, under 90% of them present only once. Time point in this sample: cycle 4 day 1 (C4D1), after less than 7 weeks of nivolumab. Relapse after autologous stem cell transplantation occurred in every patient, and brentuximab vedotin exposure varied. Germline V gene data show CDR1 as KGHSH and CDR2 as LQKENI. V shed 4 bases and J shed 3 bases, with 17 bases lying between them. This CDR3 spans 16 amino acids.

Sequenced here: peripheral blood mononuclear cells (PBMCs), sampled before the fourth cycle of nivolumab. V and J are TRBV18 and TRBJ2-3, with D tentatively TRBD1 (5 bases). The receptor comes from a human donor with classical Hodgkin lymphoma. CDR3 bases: TGTGCCAGCTCACGGAATTCCAGGGAACTGACAGATACGCAGTATTTT. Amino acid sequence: CASSRNSRELTDTQYF.